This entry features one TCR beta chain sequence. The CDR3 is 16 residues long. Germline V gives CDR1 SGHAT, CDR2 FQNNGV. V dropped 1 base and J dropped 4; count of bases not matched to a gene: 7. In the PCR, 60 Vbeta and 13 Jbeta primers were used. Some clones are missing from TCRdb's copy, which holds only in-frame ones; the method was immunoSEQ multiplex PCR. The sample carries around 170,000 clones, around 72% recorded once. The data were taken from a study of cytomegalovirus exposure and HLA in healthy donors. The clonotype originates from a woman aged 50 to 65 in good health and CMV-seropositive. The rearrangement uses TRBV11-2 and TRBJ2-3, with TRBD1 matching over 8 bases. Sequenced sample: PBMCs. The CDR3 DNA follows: TGTGCCAGCAGCTTAGGGGCAAACAGGGGGTCAGATACGCAGTATTTT. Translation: CASSLGANRGSDTQYF.